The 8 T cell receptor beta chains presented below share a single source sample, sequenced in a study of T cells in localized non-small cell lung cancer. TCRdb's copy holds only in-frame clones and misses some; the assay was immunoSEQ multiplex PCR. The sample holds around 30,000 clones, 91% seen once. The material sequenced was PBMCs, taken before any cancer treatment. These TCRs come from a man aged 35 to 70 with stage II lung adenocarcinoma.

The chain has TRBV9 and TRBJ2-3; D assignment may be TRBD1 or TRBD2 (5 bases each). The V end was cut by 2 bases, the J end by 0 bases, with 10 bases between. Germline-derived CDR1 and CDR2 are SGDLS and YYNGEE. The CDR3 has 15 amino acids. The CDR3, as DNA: TGTGCCAGCAGCGTCCGGGACGGGAGCACAGATACGCAGTATTTT. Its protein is CASSVRDGSTDTQYF.

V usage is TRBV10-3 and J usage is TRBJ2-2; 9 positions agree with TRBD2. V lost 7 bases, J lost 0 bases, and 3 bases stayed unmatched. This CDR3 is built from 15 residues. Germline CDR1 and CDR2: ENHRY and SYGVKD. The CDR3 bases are TGTGCCATCACAACTAGCGGGCCGAACACCGGGGAGCTGTTTTTT. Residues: CAITTSGPNTGELFF.

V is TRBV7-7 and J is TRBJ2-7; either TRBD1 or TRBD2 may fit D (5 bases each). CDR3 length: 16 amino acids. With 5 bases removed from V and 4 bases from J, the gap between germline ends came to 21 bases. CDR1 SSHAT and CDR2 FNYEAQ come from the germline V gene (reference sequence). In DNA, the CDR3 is TGTGCCAGCAGCAGAGGGACGGAGGAGAGATGGTACGAGCAGTACTTC. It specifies CASSRGTEERWYEQYF. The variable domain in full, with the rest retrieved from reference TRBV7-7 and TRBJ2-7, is GAGVSQSPRYKVTKRGQDVTLRCDPISSHATLYWYQQALGQGPEFLTYFNYEAQPDKSGLPSDRFSAERPEGSISTLTIQRTEQRDSAMYRCASSRGTEERWYEQYFGPGTRLTVT.

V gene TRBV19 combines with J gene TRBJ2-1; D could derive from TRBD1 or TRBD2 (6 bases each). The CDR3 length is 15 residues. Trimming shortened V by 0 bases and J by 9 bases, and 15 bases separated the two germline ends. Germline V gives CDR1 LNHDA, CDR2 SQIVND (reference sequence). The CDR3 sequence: CASSIEGGQAGEQFF. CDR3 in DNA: TGTGCCAGTAGTATAGAAGGGGGGCAGGCTGGTGAGCAGTTCTTC.

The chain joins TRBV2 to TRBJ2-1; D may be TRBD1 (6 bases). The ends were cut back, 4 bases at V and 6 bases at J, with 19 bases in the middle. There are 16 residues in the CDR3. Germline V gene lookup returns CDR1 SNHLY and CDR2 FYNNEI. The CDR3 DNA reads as TGTGCCAGCAGTGGGGCCGGGACACCCGCCCGCAATGAGCAGTTCTTC. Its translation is CASSGAGTPARNEQFF.

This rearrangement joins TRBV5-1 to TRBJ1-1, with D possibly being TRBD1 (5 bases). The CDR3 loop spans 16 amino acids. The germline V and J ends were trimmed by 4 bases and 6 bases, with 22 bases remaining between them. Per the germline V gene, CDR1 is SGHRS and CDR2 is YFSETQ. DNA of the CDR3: TGCGCCAGCAGCCTGGCGGGGCCTCCTATGCGGCCTGAAGCTTTCTTT. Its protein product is CASSLAGPPMRPEAFF.

This CDR3 reads CASSFLDRPTNEKLFF. DNA for the CDR3: TGTGCCAGCAGCTTCTTGGACAGGCCAACTAATGAAAAACTGTTTTTT. The chain joins TRBV9 to TRBJ1-4, with TRBD1 identical over 7 bases. The CDR3 consists of 16 residues. Per germline, CDR1 SGDLS and CDR2 YYNGEE. The V gene end was trimmed by 4 bases and the J gene end by 0 bases; junction bases not matched to a gene: 6. The full variable domain, its missing parts supplied by reference TRBV9 and TRBJ1-4, is DSGVTQTPKHLITATGQRVTLRCSPRSGDLSVYWYQQSLDQGLQFLIQYYNGEERAKGNILERFSAQQFPDLHSELNLSSLELGDSALYFCASSFLDRPTNEKLFFGSGTQLSVL.

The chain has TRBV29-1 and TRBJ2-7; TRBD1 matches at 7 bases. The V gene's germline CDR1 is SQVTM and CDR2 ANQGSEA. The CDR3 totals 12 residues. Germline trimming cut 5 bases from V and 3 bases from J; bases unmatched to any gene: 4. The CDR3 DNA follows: TGCAGCGTTCGGACAGGAGTCTACGAGCAGTACTTC. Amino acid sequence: CSVRTGVYEQYF.